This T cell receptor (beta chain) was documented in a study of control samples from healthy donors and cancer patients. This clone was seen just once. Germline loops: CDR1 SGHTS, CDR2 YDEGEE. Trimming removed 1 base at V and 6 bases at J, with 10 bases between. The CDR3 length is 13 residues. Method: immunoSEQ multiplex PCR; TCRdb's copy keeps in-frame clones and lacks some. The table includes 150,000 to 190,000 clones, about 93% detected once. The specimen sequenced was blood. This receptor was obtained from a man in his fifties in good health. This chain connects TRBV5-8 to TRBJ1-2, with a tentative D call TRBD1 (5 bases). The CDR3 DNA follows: TGTGCCAGCAGCTTGTTAGGACAACATGGCTACACCTTC. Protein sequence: CASSLLGQHGYTF.